A selection of T cell receptor beta chains follows, all from one sample in a study of OX40 agonist ivuxolimab in advanced cancers. The data were produced by immunoSEQ multiplex PCR, yet TCRdb's version contains in-frame clones alone and is incomplete. The sample shows about 93,000 clones, more than 85% of them seen only once. The sequenced sample was CD4+ or CD8+ T cells sorted from blood, obtained in a trial of the OX40 agonist ivuxolimab. The receptors originated from an adult with an advanced solid tumor such as melanoma, head and neck, liver or kidney cancer. Each CDR3 is given with its conserved first and last residue. D genes are given only for firm matches.

- | TRBJ1-2 | TRBV30 | CAWSVLGGNGYTF | TGTGCCTGGAGTGTACTAGGAGGGAATGGCTACACCTTC
- | TRBJ1-2 | TRBV2 | CASSEGSYGYTF | TGTGCCAGCAGTGAAGGGTCCTATGGCTACACCTTC
TRBD2 | TRBJ2-3 | TRBV10-2 | CASRGTSGRTDTQYF | TGCGCCAGCAGGGGGACTAGCGGGAGAACAGATACGCAGTATTTT
- | TRBJ2-3 | TRBV6-5 | CASSYSASTDTQYF | TGTGCCAGCAGTTACTCAGCGAGTACAGATACGCAGTATTTT
- | TRBJ2-2 | TRBV5-1 | CASGPGANTGELFF | TGCGCCAGCGGGCCGGGAGCTAACACCGGGGAGCTGTTTTTT
- | TRBJ1-3 | TRBV4-3 | CASSQGTGSSGNTIYF | TGCGCCAGCAGCCAAGGTACGGGCAGCTCTGGAAACACCATATATTTT
TRBD1 | TRBJ2-7 | TRBV28 | CASRRQGITYEQYF | TGTGCCAGCAGACGACAGGGGATTACCTACGAGCAGTACTTC
TRBD1 | TRBJ2-7 | TRBV5-4 | CASSLRGHSYEQYF | TGTGCCAGCAGCTTGAGGGGGCACTCCTACGAGCAGTACTTC
TRBD2 | TRBJ2-3 | TRBV7-2 | CASSSWGLAGVGTQYF | TGTGCCAGCAGCTCCTGGGGACTAGCGGGAGTAGGTACGCAGTATTTT
- | TRBJ2-1 | TRBV11-2 | CASSLDGGAGIEQFF | TGTGCCAGCAGCTTAGATGGAGGGGCGGGGATAGAGCAGTTCTTC
- | TRBJ1-1 | TRBV30 | CAWSVQLMNTEAFF | TGTGCCTGGAGTGTACAATTAATGAACACTGAAGCTTTCTTT